The T cell receptor beta chain under discussion was sequenced for a study of shared clonotypes between healthy human individuals. Study summary: Donors had three CD4 naive, three CD4 memory, two CD8 naive and one CD8 memory plate apiece.

The germline V gene has CDR1 MGHDK and CDR2 SYGVNS. The ends were cut back, 3 bases at V and 9 bases at J, with 18 bases in the middle. The CDR3 covers 14 residues. Recent acute infections and vaccinations were absent in the healthy HIV-negative adult donors. The donor cohort consisted entirely of Caucasian adults residing in Nashville, Tennessee. Authors' methods: Junction-only sequences without quality scores came from ImmunoSEQ, so filtering differed. Measured with immunoSEQ multiplex PCR; TCRdb has only the in-frame clones, and not every one. D and trimming come from the DNA, and the V and J calls and clone size come from that table. The table records 200,000 to 250,000 clones, 65% of them present only once.

The chain is built from TRBV25-1 and TRBJ2-7; D is ambiguous. The source material was memory CD4+ T cells sorted from blood. Subset of the sample: CD45RA-negative fraction. The sequence came from a man between 25 and 39 years old in good health. The CDR3 sequence is CASSDATNPTAQYF. In DNA, the CDR3 is TGTGCCAGCAGTGACGCCACCAACCCCACCGCGCAGTACTTC.